The sequence of this T cell receptor beta chain was determined in a study of OX40 agonist ivuxolimab in advanced cancers. The investigators sampled blood at baseline, at cycle 4 day 1, and at cycle 7 day 1. This CDR3 contains 15 residues. The germline V gene has CDR1 SGDLS and CDR2 YYNGEE. V was trimmed by 0 bases and J by 0 bases, leaving 8 bases between them. TCRdb's copy holds only in-frame clones and misses some; the assay was immunoSEQ multiplex PCR. The data contain tens of thousands of clones, around 85% of them seen just once; the ten biggest clones take up roughly 22%. This rearrangement joins TRBV9 to TRBJ2-3; D call uncertain. This clonotype originated in an adult with an advanced solid tumor such as melanoma, head and neck, liver or kidney cancer. The sequences come from CD4+ or CD8+ T cells sorted from blood, collected in a trial of the OX40 agonist ivuxolimab. CDR3 coding DNA: TGTGCCAGCAGCGTAGAGGTCATAAGCACAGATACGCAGTATTTT. Encoded protein: CASSVEVISTDTQYF.